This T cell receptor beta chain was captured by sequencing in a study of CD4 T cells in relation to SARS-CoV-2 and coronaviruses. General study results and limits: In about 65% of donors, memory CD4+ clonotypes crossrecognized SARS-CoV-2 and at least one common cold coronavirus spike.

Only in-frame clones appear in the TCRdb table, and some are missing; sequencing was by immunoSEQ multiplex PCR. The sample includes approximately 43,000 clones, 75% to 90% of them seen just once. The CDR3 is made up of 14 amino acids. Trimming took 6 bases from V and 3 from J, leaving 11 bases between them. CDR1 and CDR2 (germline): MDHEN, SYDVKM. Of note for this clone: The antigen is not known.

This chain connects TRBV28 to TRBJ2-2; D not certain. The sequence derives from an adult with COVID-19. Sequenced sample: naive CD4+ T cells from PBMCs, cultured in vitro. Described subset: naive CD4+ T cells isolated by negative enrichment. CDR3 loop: CASRAIQYTGELFF. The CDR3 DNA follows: TGTGCCAGCAGGGCTATACAATACACCGGGGAGCTGTTTTTT.